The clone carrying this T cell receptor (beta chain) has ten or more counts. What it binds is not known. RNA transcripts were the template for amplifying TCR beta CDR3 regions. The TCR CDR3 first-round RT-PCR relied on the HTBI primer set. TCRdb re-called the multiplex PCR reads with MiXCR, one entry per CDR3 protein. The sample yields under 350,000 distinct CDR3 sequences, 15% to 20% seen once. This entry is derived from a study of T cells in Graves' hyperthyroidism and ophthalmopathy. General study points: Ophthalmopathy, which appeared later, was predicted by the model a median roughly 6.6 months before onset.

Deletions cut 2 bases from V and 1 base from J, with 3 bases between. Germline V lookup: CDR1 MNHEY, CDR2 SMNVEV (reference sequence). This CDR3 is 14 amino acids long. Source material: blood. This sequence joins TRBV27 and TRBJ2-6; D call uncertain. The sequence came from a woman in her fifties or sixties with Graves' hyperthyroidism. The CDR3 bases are TGTGCCAGCAGTTTAGGGTCTGGGGCCAACGTCCTGACTTTC. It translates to CASSLGSGANVLTF.